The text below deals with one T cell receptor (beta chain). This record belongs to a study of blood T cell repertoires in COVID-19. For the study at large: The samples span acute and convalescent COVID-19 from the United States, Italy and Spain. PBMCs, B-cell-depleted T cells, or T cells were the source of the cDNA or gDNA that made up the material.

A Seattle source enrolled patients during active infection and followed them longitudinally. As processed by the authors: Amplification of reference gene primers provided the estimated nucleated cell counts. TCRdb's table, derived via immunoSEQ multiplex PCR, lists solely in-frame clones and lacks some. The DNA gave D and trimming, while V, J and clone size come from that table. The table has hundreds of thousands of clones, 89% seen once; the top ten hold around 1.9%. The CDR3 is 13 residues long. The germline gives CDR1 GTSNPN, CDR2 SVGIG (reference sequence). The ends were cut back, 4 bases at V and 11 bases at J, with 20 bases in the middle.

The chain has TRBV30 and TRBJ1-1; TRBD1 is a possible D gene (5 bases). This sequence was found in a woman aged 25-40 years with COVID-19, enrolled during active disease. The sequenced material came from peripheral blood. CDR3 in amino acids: CAWTDPTRKGAFF. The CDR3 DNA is TGTGCCTGGACCGACCCAACCAGAAAGGGGGCTTTCTTT.